These 8 T cell receptor beta chains originate from one sample sequenced in a study of blood T cell repertoires in COVID-19. Sequencing was performed with immunoSEQ multiplex PCR; in TCRdb, only in-frame clones are kept and a portion is missing. The sample comprises approximately 94,000 clones, approximately 86% of which are singletons, and 5% rests with the top ten. The sequenced sample was peripheral blood. Source of these receptors: a human donor in a cohort sampled during active COVID-19.

This clone was recorded once. The chain combines TRBV28 with TRBJ2-3, with 9 nucleotides matching TRBD2. J lost 3 bases, V lost 7 bases, and 8 bases had no gene match. This CDR3 spans 15 amino acids. Germline assignment: CDR1 MDHEN and CDR2 SYDVKM. The CDR3: CASTFAGGQTDTQYF. CDR3 DNA: TGTGCCAGCACCTTTGCGGGAGGGCAAACAGATACGCAGTATTTT.

This chain links TRBV7-9 with TRBJ2-1, with D maybe TRBD2 (5 bases). The CDR3 contains 16 residues. V was clipped by 3 bases and J by 0 bases, with 12 bases between them. In germline, CDR1 is SEHNR, CDR2 FQNEAQ (reference sequence). CDR3 in amino acids: CASSFYRGSSYNEQFF. In DNA form, the CDR3 reads TGTGCCAGCAGCTTTTATCGGGGAAGCTCCTACAATGAGCAGTTCTTC.

The rearrangement joins TRBV19 to TRBJ2-5; TRBD1 matches at 9 bases. The CDR3 runs to 15 residues. Germline lookup yields CDR1 LNHDA and CDR2 SQIVND (reference sequence). V lost 4 bases and J lost 1; bases outside the gene matches: 4. CDR3 nucleotides: TGTGCCAGTAGTACGGGACAGGGTGGCCAAGAGACCCAGTACTTC. Protein product: CASSTGQGGQETQYF.

The chain is built from TRBV5-6 and TRBJ1-5; the D is unclear. This CDR3 is built from 15 residues. The germline V gene has CDR1 SGHDT and CDR2 YYEEEE. The V end was cut by 1 base, the J end by 0 bases, with 8 bases between. As DNA, the CDR3 is TGTGCCAGCAGCTTGCTTCGCTATAGCAATCAGCCCCAGCATTTT. Amino acid sequence: CASSLLRYSNQPQHF.

V is TRBV27 and J is TRBJ2-1; 7 bases agree with TRBD1. The CDR3 totals 17 residues. Germline CDR1 is MNHEY and CDR2 is SMNVEV (reference sequence). The V segment lost 2 bases and the J segment 0 bases; nucleotides outside the gene matches: 7. CDR3 bases: TGTGCCAGCAGTTTACGTGGGACAGCCAGCTCCTACAATGAGCAGTTCTTC. Encoded protein: CASSLRGTASSYNEQFF.

This clone has just a few counts. The chain is built from TRBV6-5 and TRBJ1-1; 9 nucleotides agree with TRBD1. The trim removed 6 bases at V and 6 bases at J, leaving 5 bases unmatched. Germline V gene data show CDR1 as MNHEY and CDR2 as SVGAGI. The CDR3 spans 13 residues. The CDR3 sequence: CASRRQGDSEAFF. In DNA, the CDR3 is TGTGCCAGCAGGAGACAGGGGGACTCTGAAGCTTTCTTT.

The chain has TRBV27 and TRBJ2-2, with 12 positions matching TRBD2. The CDR3 extends over 17 amino acids. Germline lookup yields CDR1 MNHEY and CDR2 SMNVEV (reference sequence). Trimming at V came to 2 bases and at J to 3 bases, leaving 4 bases not matched to a gene. Here the CDR3 DNA reads TGTGCCAGCAGTTTACTAGCGGGAGGGCCCCACACCGGGGAGCTGTTTTTT. Translating gives CASSLLAGGPHTGELFF.

Only one count was recorded for this clone. The V gene is TRBV5-1, the J gene TRBJ1-2, with D possibly TRBD1 on 5 matching bases. Per the germline V gene, CDR1 is SGHRS and CDR2 is YFSETQ. V was shortened by 7 bases and J by 5 bases, with 15 bases between the two germline ends. The CDR3 spans 13 residues. DNA for the CDR3: TGCGCCAGCCGAGATGGAGGGGTTTATGGCTACACCTTC. Its protein product is CASRDGGVYGYTF.